A selection of T cell receptor beta chains follows, all from one sample in a study of T-cell reconstitution after alpha-beta-depleted transplantation in children. From the PCR reads, TCRdb called clonotypes with MiXCR, one entry per CDR3 protein. The sample lists 210,000 or so distinct CDR3 sequences, about 9.2% occurring once. Material: PBMCs from the stem cell graft donor, obtained from the stem cell graft. The receptor source for this set is a human donor who donated a stem cell graft to a child with acute lymphoblastic leukemia. Both conserved end residues are part of each CDR3. Each record gives: CDR3 protein, V gene, J gene.

cdr3_aa: CASSLSGAGSGETQYF
v_call: TRBV5-1
j_call: TRBJ2-5

cdr3_aa: CASSGIETGKNYGYTF
v_call: TRBV25-1
j_call: TRBJ1-2

cdr3_aa: CASSLRDEGLRAGYTF
v_call: TRBV5-1
j_call: TRBJ1-2

cdr3_aa: CATSRGFSQGSTGELFF
v_call: TRBV15
j_call: TRBJ2-2

cdr3_aa: CASSPTGTGLYEQYF
v_call: TRBV12-3/TRBV12-4
j_call: TRBJ2-7

cdr3_aa: CASSLGQGEGGETQYF
v_call: TRBV7-6
j_call: TRBJ2-5

cdr3_aa: CASSLARDSKNTGELFF
v_call: TRBV7-6
j_call: TRBJ2-2

cdr3_aa: CASSLKGVAGGTDTQYF
v_call: TRBV7-2
j_call: TRBJ2-3

cdr3_aa: CASSPGGGQSYEQYF
v_call: TRBV18
j_call: TRBJ2-7

cdr3_aa: CASTQTGGNEQFF
v_call: TRBV5-1
j_call: TRBJ2-1

cdr3_aa: CASSVAGLNTEAFF
v_call: TRBV9
j_call: TRBJ1-1

cdr3_aa: CASSLDRTGPEKLFF
v_call: TRBV5-1
j_call: TRBJ1-4

cdr3_aa: CSVAGVPMNTEAFF
v_call: TRBV29-1
j_call: TRBJ1-1

cdr3_aa: CASRPGQGDDEQYF
v_call: TRBV7-2
j_call: TRBJ2-7

cdr3_aa: CASKEYSGANVLTF
v_call: TRBV2
j_call: TRBJ2-6

cdr3_aa: CASSQEHVGGPYNEQFF
v_call: TRBV4-3
j_call: TRBJ2-1

cdr3_aa: CASSGPVRGGLETQYF
v_call: TRBV9
j_call: TRBJ2-5

cdr3_aa: CASSPGTQDTQYF
v_call: TRBV4-2
j_call: TRBJ2-3

cdr3_aa: CSARESLWDTGTDTQYF
v_call: TRBV20-1
j_call: TRBJ2-3

cdr3_aa: CASSSWGYNQPQHF
v_call: TRBV12-3/TRBV12-4
j_call: TRBJ1-5

cdr3_aa: CAIGLLRGDTGELFF
v_call: TRBV10-3
j_call: TRBJ2-2

cdr3_aa: CASSRQGVSVYGYTF
v_call: TRBV12-3/TRBV12-4
j_call: TRBJ1-2

cdr3_aa: CASSLLGPDTQYF
v_call: TRBV5-4
j_call: TRBJ2-3

cdr3_aa: CASSLVQAGFEAFF
v_call: TRBV12-3/TRBV12-4
j_call: TRBJ1-1

cdr3_aa: CASSGARGRLVYGYTF
v_call: TRBV27
j_call: TRBJ1-2

cdr3_aa: CASSVEAGGLGDEQYF
v_call: TRBV9
j_call: TRBJ2-7

cdr3_aa: CASSWGGLAEETQYF
v_call: TRBV5-1
j_call: TRBJ2-5

cdr3_aa: CASSFLSDRGELFF
v_call: TRBV7-2
j_call: TRBJ2-2

cdr3_aa: CASSSGGGWQNTEAFF
v_call: TRBV7-9
j_call: TRBJ1-1

cdr3_aa: CASSPGGGFQDTEAFF
v_call: TRBV5-1
j_call: TRBJ1-1

cdr3_aa: CSVFTGTYEQYF
v_call: TRBV29-1
j_call: TRBJ2-7

cdr3_aa: CASSLDRISSNVLTF
v_call: TRBV2
j_call: TRBJ2-6

cdr3_aa: CASSPGGGPYNEQFF
v_call: TRBV27
j_call: TRBJ2-1

cdr3_aa: CSVGLGGLAFF
v_call: TRBV29-1
j_call: TRBJ1-1

cdr3_aa: CASSFSPAGHEKLFF
v_call: TRBV12-3/TRBV12-4
j_call: TRBJ1-4

cdr3_aa: CASSLADSQKETQYF
v_call: TRBV5-1
j_call: TRBJ2-5

cdr3_aa: CASSLAVAAVGDYGYTF
v_call: TRBV5-1
j_call: TRBJ1-2

cdr3_aa: CASSPVSNTEAFF
v_call: TRBV7-9
j_call: TRBJ1-1

cdr3_aa: CASSGQGPETQYF
v_call: TRBV10-2
j_call: TRBJ2-5

cdr3_aa: CASSQASGGAYTGELFF
v_call: TRBV4-2
j_call: TRBJ2-2

cdr3_aa: CASSFDGELFF
v_call: TRBV12-3/TRBV12-4
j_call: TRBJ2-2

cdr3_aa: CASSQDLNQNTEAFF
v_call: TRBV4-1
j_call: TRBJ1-1

cdr3_aa: CASSYSGRRTEAFF
v_call: TRBV6-5
j_call: TRBJ1-1

cdr3_aa: CATSDLGRGRNEQFF
v_call: TRBV24-1
j_call: TRBJ2-1

cdr3_aa: CASSGDTAYEQYF
v_call: TRBV18
j_call: TRBJ2-7

cdr3_aa: CASDRWESGQPQHF
v_call: TRBV6-2/TRBV6-3
j_call: TRBJ1-5

cdr3_aa: CASSLFDGRGSYEQYF
v_call: TRBV7-2
j_call: TRBJ2-7

cdr3_aa: CAIRGTAMNTGELFF
v_call: TRBV10-3
j_call: TRBJ2-2

cdr3_aa: CASSRNRGETQYF
v_call: TRBV3-1
j_call: TRBJ2-5